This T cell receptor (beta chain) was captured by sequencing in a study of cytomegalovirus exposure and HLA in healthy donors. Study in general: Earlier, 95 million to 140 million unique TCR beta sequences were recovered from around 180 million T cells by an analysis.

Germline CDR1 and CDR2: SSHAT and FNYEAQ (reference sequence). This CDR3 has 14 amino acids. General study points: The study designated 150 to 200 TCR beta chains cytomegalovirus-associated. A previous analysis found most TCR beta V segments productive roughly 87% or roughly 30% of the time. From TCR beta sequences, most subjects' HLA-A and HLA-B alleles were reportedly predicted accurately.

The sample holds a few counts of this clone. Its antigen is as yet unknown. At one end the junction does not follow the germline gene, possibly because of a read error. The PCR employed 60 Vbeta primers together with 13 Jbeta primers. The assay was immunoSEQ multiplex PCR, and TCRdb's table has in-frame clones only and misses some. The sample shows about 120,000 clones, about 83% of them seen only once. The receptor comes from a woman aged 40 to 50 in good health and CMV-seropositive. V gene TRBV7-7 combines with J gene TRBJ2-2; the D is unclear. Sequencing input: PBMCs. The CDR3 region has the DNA TGTGCTAGCAGCTTACTACCGAACACCGGGGAGCTGTTTTTT. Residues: CASSLLPNTGELFF.